This T cell receptor beta chain was documented in a study of T cell responses to AZD1222 COVID-19 vaccine. Study-wide results and caveats: Nearly half of spike-specific TCRs reportedly go after variant regions that carry no mutations. There were repertoire samples only from the period after the peak T cell response.

Using immunoSEQ multiplex PCR, the repertoire was profiled, and TCRdb retains in-frame clones only, with some absent. Of some 170,000 clones in the sample, approximately 90% are singletons; the top ten hold less than 2%. Trimming stripped 6 bases from V and 3 bases from J, with 7 bases between. This CDR3 spans 12 amino acids. A note on this clone: The antigen remains undetermined.

Second-dose schedules of about 4 or about 12 weeks were combined. This receptor was identified in an adult who received the AZD1222 COVID-19 vaccine. The source material was peripheral blood, sampled 28 days after the second AZD1222 dose. The chain couples TRBV12-3 or TRBV12-4 to TRBJ2-3; D ambiguous. The CDR3 bases are TGTGCCAGCAGATATATAACAGATACGCAGTATTTT. This gives the protein CASRYITDTQYF.